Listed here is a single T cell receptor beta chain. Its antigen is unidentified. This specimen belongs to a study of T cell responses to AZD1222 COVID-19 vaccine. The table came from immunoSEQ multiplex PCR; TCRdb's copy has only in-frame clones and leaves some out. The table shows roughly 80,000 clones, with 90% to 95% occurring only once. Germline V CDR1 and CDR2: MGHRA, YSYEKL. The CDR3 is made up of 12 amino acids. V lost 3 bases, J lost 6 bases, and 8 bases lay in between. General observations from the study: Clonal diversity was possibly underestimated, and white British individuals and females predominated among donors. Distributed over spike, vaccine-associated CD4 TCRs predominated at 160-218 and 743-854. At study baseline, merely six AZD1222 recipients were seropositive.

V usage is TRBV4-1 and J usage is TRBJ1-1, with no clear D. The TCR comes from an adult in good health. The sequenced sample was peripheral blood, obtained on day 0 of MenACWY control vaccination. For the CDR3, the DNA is TGCGCCAGCAGCCACGGTGGGCCTGAAGCTTTCTTT. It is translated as CASSHGGPEAFF.